Here is one T cell receptor beta chain with its context. Its antigen is undetermined. The data stem from a study of beta chain features in type 1 diabetes. Regarding the study as a whole: There were fewer insertions and more deletions at the VDJ junctions of type 1 diabetes patients. All four CD4+ subsets of Type 1 diabetes patients contained TCRB CDR3s that were moderately but significantly shorter.

Post-sort purity exceeded 95% for all sorted populations. The CDR3 length is 18 residues. Investigators reverse transcribed all isolated RNA, so they sequenced expressed TCRB transcripts. Profiled with immunoSEQ multiplex PCR; TCRdb holds only in-frame clones, not every one. The repertoire holds approximately 250,000 clones, approximately 16% seen once, with roughly 0.08% in the top ten. The rearrangement links TRBV21-1 to TRBJ2-1; whether TRBD2, the table's D call, matches the DNA was not checked. TRBV21-1 is a known pseudogene. The sequenced sample consisted of naive CD4+ T cells from blood. This clonotype was obtained from a young man with type 1 diabetes. CDR3 sequence: CASSKLLLAGGCYNEQFF. CDR3 nucleotides: TGTGCCAGCAGCAAGCTGTTATTAGCGGGAGGATGTTACAATGAGCAGTTCTTC.